This T cell receptor beta chain was recovered during a study of blood T cell repertoires in COVID-19. Study overall: Samples taken during acute and convalescent COVID-19 were collected in the United States, Italy and Spain. T cells, B-cell-depleted T cells, or PBMCs supplied cDNA or gDNA.

The authors' processing: Researchers report that nucleated cell counts were estimated from reference gene primer amplification. Clones were sequenced by immunoSEQ multiplex PCR, and TCRdb holds only the in-frame ones, with some missing. The V and J calls and clone size are taken from that table; D and trimming were inferred from the DNA. The data show about 350,000 clones, approximately 90% seen once. Patients in Seattle were enrolled during active infection, then followed longitudinally. The CDR3 loop spans 14 amino acids. Germline CDR1 ENHRY, CDR2 SYGVKD. Between the trimmed V and J ends, which lost 0 bases and 7 bases, there was a span of 12 bases.

The J gene is TRBJ1-2, the V gene TRBV10-3, with a weak D call TRBD1 (5 bases). The sequence derives from an older woman with COVID-19, enrolled during active disease. The specimen was peripheral blood. The chain's CDR3 is CAISESPGSSGYTF. As DNA, the CDR3 is TGTGCCATCAGTGAGTCTCCAGGGTCTTCTGGCTACACCTTC.